This T cell receptor (beta chain) was found in a study of beta chain features in type 1 diabetes. Study observations and caveats: All four CD4+ subsets of Type 1 diabetes patients contained TCRB CDR3s that were moderately but significantly shorter. Sequencing the cDNA could make cells with high TCR expression show up more than they should. Healthy donors had naive, central memory and Treg TCRB repertoires that appeared less similar than those seen among patients.

Every bit of the isolated RNA underwent reverse transcription, so sequencing read expressed TCRB transcripts. Clones were read by immunoSEQ multiplex PCR, and TCRdb kept only the in-frame ones, dropping some. The sample has 300,000 to 350,000 clones, around 8.5% seen once. Sorting based on CD45RO/CCR7/CD25/CD127/CD95/CD27 separated CD4+ naive, central memory, regulatory and stem cell-like memory cells. The CDR3 totals 13 residues. Germline V lookup: CDR1 MDHEN, CDR2 SYDVKM. Trimming pared 7 bases from V and 0 bases from J, leaving 8 bases between. This clone has just a few counts. The antigen remains undetermined.

The source is a man aged 25-45 years with type 1 diabetes. Input material: central memory CD4+ T cells from blood. The rearrangement links TRBV28 to TRBJ2-3; D remains ambiguous. The CDR3 DNA reads TGTGCCAGCACGAAAGATAGCACAGATACGCAGTATTTT. Its protein product is CASTKDSTDTQYF.